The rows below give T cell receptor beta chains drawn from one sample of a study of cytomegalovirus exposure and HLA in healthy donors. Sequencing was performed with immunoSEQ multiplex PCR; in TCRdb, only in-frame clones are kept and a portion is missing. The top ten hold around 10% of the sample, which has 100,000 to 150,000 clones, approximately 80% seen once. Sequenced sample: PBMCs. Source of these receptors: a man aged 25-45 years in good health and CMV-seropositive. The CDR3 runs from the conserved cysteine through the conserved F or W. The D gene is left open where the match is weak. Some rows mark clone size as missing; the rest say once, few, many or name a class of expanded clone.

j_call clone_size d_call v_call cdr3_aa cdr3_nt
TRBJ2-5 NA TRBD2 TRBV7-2 CASSLWRGSAETQYF TGTGCCAGCAGCTTATGGCGCGGGAGTGCGGAGACCCAGTACTTC
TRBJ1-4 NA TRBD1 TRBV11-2 CASSLSARGNEKLFF TGTGCCAGCAGCTTAAGCGCCAGGGGGAATGAAAAACTGTTTTTT
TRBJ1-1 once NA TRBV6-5 CASSYSRNPSTEAFF TGTGCCAGCAGTTACTCGCGGAATCCCTCCACTGAGGCTTTCTTT
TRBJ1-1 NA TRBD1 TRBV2 CATPRGAGITEAFF TGTGCCACCCCCAGGGGGGCAGGGATCACTGAAGCTTTCTTT
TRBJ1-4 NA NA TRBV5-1 CASSLGTAEKLFF TGCGCCAGCAGCTTGGGGACAGCTGAAAAACTGTTTTTT
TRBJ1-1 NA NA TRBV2 CASSELSGLDTEAFF TGTGCCAGCAGTGAATTATCAGGGTTGGACACTGAAGCTTTCTTT
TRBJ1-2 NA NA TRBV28 CATVDRIYGYTF TGTGCCACCGTAGACAGAATCTATGGCTACACCTTC
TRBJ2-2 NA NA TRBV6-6 CASTQGSGELFF TGTGCCAGCACACAGGGTTCCGGGGAGCTGTTTTTT
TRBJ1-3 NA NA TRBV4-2 CASSPAPGDGYGNTIYF TGTGCCAGCAGCCCTGCACCGGGGGACGGGTATGGAAACACCATATATTTT
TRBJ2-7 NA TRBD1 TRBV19 CASSKGTVYEQYF TGTGCCAGTAGTAAAGGGACAGTTTACGAGCAGTACTTC
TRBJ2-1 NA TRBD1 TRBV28 CASKTGNEQFF TGTGCCAGCAAGACAGGGAATGAGCAGTTCTTC
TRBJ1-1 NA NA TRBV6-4 CASRPQGNTEAFF TGTGCCAGCAGACCACAGGGTAACACTGAAGCTTTCTTT
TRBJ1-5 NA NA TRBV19 CASSPRGYSNQPQHF TGTGCCAGTAGTCCCCGGGGATATAGCAATCAGCCCCAGCATTTT
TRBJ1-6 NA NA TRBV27 CASSLVGDNSPLHF TGTGCCAGCAGTTTGGTAGGAGATAATTCACCCCTCCACTTT
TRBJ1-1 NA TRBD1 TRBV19 CASKNGQGANTEAFF TGTGCCAGTAAAAATGGTCAGGGGGCGAACACTGAAGCTTTCTTT
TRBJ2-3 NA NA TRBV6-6 CASSLGGRTDTQYF TGTGCCAGCAGCCTCGGGGGGCGCACAGATACGCAGTATTTT
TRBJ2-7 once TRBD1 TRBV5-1 CASSFRQGSSSYEQYF TGCGCCAGCAGCTTCCGACAGGGCTCTTCCTCCTACGAGCAGTACTTC
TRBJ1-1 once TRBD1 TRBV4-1 CASRLTGGSGSEAFF TGCGCCAGCAGGTTAACAGGGGGTAGCGGGTCCGAAGCTTTCTTT
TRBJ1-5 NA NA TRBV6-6 CASSYSTGDQPQHF TGTGCCAGCAGTTACTCGACCGGGGATCAGCCCCAGCATTTT
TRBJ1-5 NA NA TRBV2 CASRADYSNQPQHF TGTGCCAGCAGGGCAGATTATAGCAATCAGCCCCAGCATTTT
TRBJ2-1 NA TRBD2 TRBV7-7 CASSSGLASNEQFF TGTGCCAGCAGCTCCGGACTAGCTTCTAATGAGCAGTTCTTC
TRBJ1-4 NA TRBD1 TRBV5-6 CASSRLTAGTGFEKLFF TGTGCCAGCAGTCGTCTCACGGCCGGGACAGGTTTCGAAAAACTGTTTTTT
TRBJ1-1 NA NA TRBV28 CASSRIMNTEAFF TGTGCCAGCAGCCGTATTATGAACACTGAAGCTTTCTTT
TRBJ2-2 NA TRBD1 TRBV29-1 CSVSGAGGRTGELFF TGCAGCGTCTCAGGGGCAGGGGGCCGAACCGGGGAGCTGTTTTTT
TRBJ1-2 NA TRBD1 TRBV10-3 CAISVARGTGSGYTF TGTGCCATCAGTGTTGCGAGAGGGACAGGGTCTGGCTACACCTTC
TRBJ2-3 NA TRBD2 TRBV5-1 CASRRLAGGTTDTQYF TGCGCCAGCCGCAGACTAGCGGGGGGGACCACAGATACGCAGTATTTT
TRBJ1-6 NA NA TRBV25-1 CASTNLLSGDSPLHF TGTGCCAGCACCAACCTCCTGTCAGGGGATTCACCCCTCCACTTT
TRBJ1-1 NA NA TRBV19 CASSYPGSGEAFF TGTGCCAGTAGTTACCCGGGATCAGGAGAAGCTTTCTTT
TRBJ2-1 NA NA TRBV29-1 CSVTGQYNEQFF TGCAGCGTTACTGGACAGTACAATGAGCAGTTCTTC
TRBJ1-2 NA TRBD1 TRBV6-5 CASSRPGQGHSYTF TGTGCCAGCAGTCGTCCGGGACAGGGGCACAGCTACACCTTC
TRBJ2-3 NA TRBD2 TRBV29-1 CSVEGLAGAFTDTQYF TGCAGCGTTGAGGGCTTAGCGGGGGCCTTCACAGATACGCAGTATTTT
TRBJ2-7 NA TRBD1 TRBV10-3 CAISTTGGVGSNYEQYF TGTGCCATCAGCACAACAGGGGGCGTAGGGTCCAACTACGAGCAGTACTTC
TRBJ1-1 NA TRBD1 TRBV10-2 CASSSGGFGTENTEAFF TGCGCCAGCAGTTCCGGAGGATTCGGGACAGAGAACACTGAAGCTTTCTTT
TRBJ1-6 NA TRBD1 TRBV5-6 CASSPGTGTYNSPLHF TGTGCCAGCAGCCCCGGGACAGGAACCTATAATTCACCCCTCCACTTT
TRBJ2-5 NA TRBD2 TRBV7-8 CASSWALAGKETQYF TGTGCCAGCAGCTGGGCCCTAGCGGGGAAAGAGACCCAGTACTTC
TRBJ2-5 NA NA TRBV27 CASSRRQAETQYF TGTGCCAGCAGTCGACGACAGGCAGAGACCCAGTACTTC
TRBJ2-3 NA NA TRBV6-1 CASRGGLKIDTQYF TGTGCCAGCAGGGGGGGACTCAAAATAGATACGCAGTATTTT
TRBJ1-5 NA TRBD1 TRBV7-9 CASSLGTGVTHQPQHF TGTGCCAGCAGCTTAGGGACAGGGGTCACCCATCAGCCCCAGCATTTT
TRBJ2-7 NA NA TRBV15 CATTGAADYEQYF TGTGCCACCACAGGTGCCGCAGACTACGAGCAGTACTTC
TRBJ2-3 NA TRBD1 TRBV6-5 CASRPQGAGTQYF TGTGCCAGCAGGCCACAGGGGGCGGGAACGCAGTATTTT
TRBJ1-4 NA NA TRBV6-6 CASTRGRGMSNEKLFF TGTGCCAGCACCCGGGGCAGGGGAATGTCTAATGAAAAACTGTTTTTT
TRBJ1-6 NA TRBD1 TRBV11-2 CASSFRDRNFYNSPLHF TGTGCCAGCAGCTTCCGGGACAGAAATTTCTATAATTCACCCCTCCACTTT
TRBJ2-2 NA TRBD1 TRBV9 CASSSLGDSVAGELFF TGTGCCAGCAGCTCCCTGGGGGACAGCGTAGCCGGGGAGCTGTTTTTT
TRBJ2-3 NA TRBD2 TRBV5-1 CASSDRLAGTITDTQYF TGCGCCAGCAGCGATAGACTAGCGGGGACTATCACAGATACGCAGTATTTT
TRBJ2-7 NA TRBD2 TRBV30 CAWSKTSGGKEYF TGTGCCTGGAGTAAGACTAGCGGGGGGAAAGAGTACTTC
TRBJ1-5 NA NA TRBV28 CASSLLAPSYGQPQHF TGTGCCAGCAGTTTATTGGCCCCCAGTTATGGCCAGCCCCAGCATTTT
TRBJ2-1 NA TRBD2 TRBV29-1 CSARGSSPTSGRSYNEQFF TGCAGCGCCCGAGGATCGTCCCCAACTAGCGGACGGTCCTACAATGAGCAGTTCTTC
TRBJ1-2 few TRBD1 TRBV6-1 CASSERGQGGGYTF TGTGCCAGCAGTGAAAGAGGGCAGGGGGGTGGCTACACCTTC
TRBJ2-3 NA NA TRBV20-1 CSASPGDTQYF TGCAGTGCCTCACCGGGAGATACGCAGTATTTT
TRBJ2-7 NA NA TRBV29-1 CSVERGDRTYEQYF TGCAGCGTTGAAAGAGGCGACAGGACCTACGAGCAGTACTTC
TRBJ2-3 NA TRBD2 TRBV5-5 CASSLVAGGPPDTQYF TGTGCCAGCAGCTTGGTAGCGGGGGGGCCGCCAGATACGCAGTATTTT
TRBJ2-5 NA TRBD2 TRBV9 CASSVVGTRGQETQYF TGTGCCAGCAGCGTAGTCGGGACTAGGGGTCAAGAGACCCAGTACTTC
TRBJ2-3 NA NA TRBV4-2 CASSQMQATDTQYF TGTGCCAGCAGCCAAATGCAGGCAACAGATACGCAGTATTTT